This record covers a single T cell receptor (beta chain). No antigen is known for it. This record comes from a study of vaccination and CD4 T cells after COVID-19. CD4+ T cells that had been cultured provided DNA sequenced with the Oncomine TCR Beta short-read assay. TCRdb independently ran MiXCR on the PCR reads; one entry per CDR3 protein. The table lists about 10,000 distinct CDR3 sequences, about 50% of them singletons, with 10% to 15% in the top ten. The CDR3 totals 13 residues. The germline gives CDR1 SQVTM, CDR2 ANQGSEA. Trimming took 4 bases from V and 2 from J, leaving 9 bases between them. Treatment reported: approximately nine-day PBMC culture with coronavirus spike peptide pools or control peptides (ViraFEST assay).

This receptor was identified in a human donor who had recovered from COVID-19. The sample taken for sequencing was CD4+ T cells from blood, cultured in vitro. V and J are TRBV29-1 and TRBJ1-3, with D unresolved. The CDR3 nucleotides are TGCAGCGTTGTAATGGGCCCTGGAAACACCATATATTTT. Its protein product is CSVVMGPGNTIYF.